These 12 T cell receptor beta chains were all obtained from the same sample, sequenced in a study of blood T cells in healthy people across ages. Using a J-beta primer mix together with a sample-barcoded 5' primer, a second PCR was run for about 6 to 12 cycles. TCRdb processed the 5' RACE reads anew with MiXCR; each CDR3 protein has one entry. This sample has fewer than 1.5 million distinct CDR3 sequences, with 42% found just once. The sequenced sample was blood. The receptors originated from a woman younger than 30 in good health.

As regards this clonotype: The junction and the germline gene differ at one end; a read error may be behind it. V is TRBV15 and J is TRBJ2-5; tentative D call: TRBD1 (6 bases). Germline V CDR1 and CDR2: LNHNV, YYDKDF (reference sequence). CDR3 length: 12 residues. DNA for the CDR3: TGTGCCACCTGCAGAGACAGGTTTGAGCAGTACTTC. This sequence encodes CATCRDRFEQYF.

A few counts support this clonotype. The genes are TRBV7-2 and TRBJ2-3; 8 nucleotides match TRBD1. The V gene end was trimmed by 7 bases and the J gene end by 3 bases; junction bases not matched to a gene: 6. The length of the CDR3 is 14 residues. Germline CDR1 SGHTA, CDR2 FQGNSA. DNA of the CDR3: TGTGCCAGCAACACAGGGGGGAAAACAGATACGCAGTATTTT. Translating gives CASNTGGKTDTQYF.

With respect to this clonotype: A much larger clone is a single base away; this may be a read error. The rearrangement joins TRBV12-3 or TRBV12-4 to TRBJ2-3; no definite D call. V was shortened by 10 bases and J by 1 base, with 15 bases between the two germline ends. The CDR3 totals 14 residues. The CDR3: CATTVTECTDTQYF. The CDR3 bases are TGTGCCACCACCGTTACGGAATGCACAGATACGCAGTATTTT.

The V gene is TRBV2, the J gene TRBJ2-7; D call uncertain. V was clipped by 6 bases and J by 6 bases, with 18 bases between them. Per the germline V gene, CDR1 is SNHLY and CDR2 is FYNNEI. The CDR3 is made up of 14 amino acids. The chain's CDR3 is CASRSGLLSIEQYF. The CDR3 DNA follows: TGTGCCAGCAGGTCGGGTCTTTTAAGCATCGAGCAGTACTTC.

This clonotype was seen more than once but under ten times. This chain uses TRBV7-2 with TRBJ2-1; TRBD2 aligns across 13 bases. J was trimmed by 1 base and V by 1 base; bases with no gene match: 7. Germline values: CDR1 SGHTA, CDR2 FQGNSA. The CDR3 extends over 19 amino acids. The CDR3 coding sequence is TGTGCCAGCAGCTTAGTCGGGACTAGCGGGATGGAGTCCTACAATGAGCAGTTCTTC. Translated: CASSLVGTSGMESYNEQFF.

Of note for this clonotype: A much larger clone differs from this one at a single base, so this may be a read error. The rearrangement joins TRBV10-3 to TRBJ2-3; TRBD2 aligns across 7 bases. Trimming took 6 bases from V and 3 from J; bases not matched to a gene: 6. The CDR3 is 14 residues long. In germline, CDR1 is ENHRY, CDR2 SYGVKD. CDR3: CAISGPAGTDTQYF. CDR3 DNA sequence: TGTGCCATCAGCGGACCAGCGGGGACAGATACGCAGTATTTT.

The chain links TRBV24-1 to TRBJ1-3; 7 positions agree with TRBD1. The CDR3 runs 15 residues. With 3 bases clipped from V and 4 bases from J, the junction kept 5 bases outside the gene matches. Germline V gene sequence: CDR1 KGHDR, CDR2 SFDVKD. The CDR3 sequence is CATSDARDRGNTIYF. Written as DNA, the CDR3 is TGTGCCACCAGTGATGCCCGGGACAGAGGAAACACCATATATTTT.

There are a few counts of this clonotype. V is TRBV6-1 and J is TRBJ1-5, with D possibly being TRBD1 (6 bases). Germline-derived CDR1 and CDR2 are MNHNS and SASEGT. This CDR3 comprises 14 residues. Trimming removed 5 bases at V and 5 bases at J, with 13 bases between. The CDR3 loop is CASSHLQGYQPQHF. The CDR3 nucleotides read TGTGCCAGCAGTCATTTACAGGGATATCAGCCCCAGCATTTT.

The genes are TRBV30 and TRBJ2-1, with 14 nucleotides matching TRBD2. This CDR3 has 15 amino acids. With V trimmed by 8 bases and J by 9 bases, 12 bases remained unmatched. CDR1 and CDR2 from the germline V gene are GTSNPN and SVGIG (reference sequence). CDR3 amino acids: CARTWTSGGQGEQFF. CDR3 coding DNA: TGTGCCAGGACCTGGACTAGCGGGGGGCAGGGTGAGCAGTTCTTC.

V usage is TRBV12-3 or TRBV12-4 and J usage is TRBJ1-4; no definite D call. The CDR3 contains 15 residues. V was pared by 6 bases and J by 0 bases, with 11 bases between. The DNA for the CDR3 is TGTGCCAGCAGCCGAGGCGGTGCAACTAATGAAAAACTGTTTTTT. It is translated as CASSRGGATNEKLFF.

The chain employs TRBV20-1 and TRBJ1-2, with D unclear. Germline-derived CDR1 and CDR2 are DFQATT and SNEGSKA (reference sequence). The V end was cut by 6 bases, the J end by 3 bases, with 14 bases between. The CDR3 is 13 amino acids. The CDR3 reads CSASPIGYYGYTF. For the CDR3, the DNA is TGCAGTGCCTCCCCGATCGGATACTATGGCTACACCTTC.

The J gene is TRBJ2-5, the V gene TRBV9; 7 nucleotides agree with TRBD1. The CDR3 spans 11 residues. Germline values: CDR1 SGDLS, CDR2 YYNGEE. The ends lost 7 bases at V and 11 bases at J; junction bases unmatched: 8. The CDR3 DNA reads TGTGCCAGCCAAGGGGGCAATGAGCAGTACTTC. It yields the protein CASQGGNEQYF.